This TCR beta chain was sequenced during a study of human T cells and chemical hapten exposure. Across the whole study: Patients had diphenylcyclopropenone applied to the scalp weekly throughout the approximately 22-week study.

The library put unique molecular identifiers onto individual cDNA molecules. TCRdb fed the RACE reads into MiXCR, producing one record per CDR3 protein. The table records around 99,000 distinct CDR3 sequences, 9.5% to 15% of them present only once. This clonotype showed up just a few times. The antigen is not known. Study-wide results and caveats: Expanded TCRs were compared with controls, and the expanded TCRs formed significantly more large CDR3 similarity clusters.

Time point of the sample: patch test 1, 2 weeks after DPC sensitization. Treatment specified: therapeutic diphenylcyclopropenone sensitization with weekly scalp DPC. Donation of samples came from alopecia patients who were 18 to 70 years old and suitable for DPC. Germline loops: CDR1 LGHNA, CDR2 YNFKEQ. This CDR3 region has 15 residues. V was pared by 4 bases and J by 5 bases, with 5 bases of the junction left unmatched. Source: whole blood, taken in connection with sensitization to the hapten diphenylcyclopropenone (DPC). The sequence derives from a woman between 40 and 50 years old with alopecia areata. Some clones in this sample may be carry-over from other donors' samples. The chain joins TRBV4-2 to TRBJ2-5; 12 bases match TRBD2. CDR3 DNA: TGTGCCAGCAGCCCTAGCGGGAGGGCCAGGGAGACCCAGTACTTC. It specifies CASSPSGRARETQYF.